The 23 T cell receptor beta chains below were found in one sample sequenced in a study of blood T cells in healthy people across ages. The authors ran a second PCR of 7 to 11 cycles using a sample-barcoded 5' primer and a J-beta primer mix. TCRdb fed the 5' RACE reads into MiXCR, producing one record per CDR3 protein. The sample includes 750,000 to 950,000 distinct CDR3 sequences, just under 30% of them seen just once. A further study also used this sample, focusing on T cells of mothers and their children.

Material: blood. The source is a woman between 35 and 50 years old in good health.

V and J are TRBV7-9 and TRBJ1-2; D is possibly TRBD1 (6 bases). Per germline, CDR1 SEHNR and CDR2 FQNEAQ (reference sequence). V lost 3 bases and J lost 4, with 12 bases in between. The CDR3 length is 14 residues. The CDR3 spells CASSLTRGSYGYTF. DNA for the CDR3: TGTGCCAGCAGCTTGACGAGGGGGAGCTATGGCTACACCTTC.

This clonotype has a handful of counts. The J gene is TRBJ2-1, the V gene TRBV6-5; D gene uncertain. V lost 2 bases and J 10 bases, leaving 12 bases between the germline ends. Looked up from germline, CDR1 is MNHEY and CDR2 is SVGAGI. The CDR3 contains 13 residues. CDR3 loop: CASSYILGNEQFF. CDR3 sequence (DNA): TGTGCCAGCAGTTACATTTTAGGGAACGAGCAGTTCTTC.

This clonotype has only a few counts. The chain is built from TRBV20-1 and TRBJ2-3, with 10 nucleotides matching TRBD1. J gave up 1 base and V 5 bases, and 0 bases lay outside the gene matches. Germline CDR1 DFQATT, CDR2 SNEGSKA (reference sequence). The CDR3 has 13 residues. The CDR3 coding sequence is TGCAGTGCTGGGACAGGGGGCACAGATACGCAGTATTTT. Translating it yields CSAGTGGTDTQYF.

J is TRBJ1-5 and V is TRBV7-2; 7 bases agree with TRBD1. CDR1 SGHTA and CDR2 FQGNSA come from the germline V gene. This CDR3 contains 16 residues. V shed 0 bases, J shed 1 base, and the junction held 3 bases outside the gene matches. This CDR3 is CASSLADRWSNQPQHF. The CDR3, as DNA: TGTGCCAGCAGCTTAGCGGACAGGTGGAGCAATCAGCCCCAGCATTTT.

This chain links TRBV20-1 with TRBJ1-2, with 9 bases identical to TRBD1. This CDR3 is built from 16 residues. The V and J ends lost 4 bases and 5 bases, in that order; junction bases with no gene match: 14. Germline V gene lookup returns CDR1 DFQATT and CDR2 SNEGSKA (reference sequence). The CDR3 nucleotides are TGCAGTGCTACCCCGGGACAGGGTGTGGTGTGGTATGGCTACACCTTC. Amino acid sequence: CSATPGQGVVWYGYTF.

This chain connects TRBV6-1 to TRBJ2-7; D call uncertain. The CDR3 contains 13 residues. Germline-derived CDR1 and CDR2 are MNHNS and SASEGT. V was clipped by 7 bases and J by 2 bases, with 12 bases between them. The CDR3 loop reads CASNQDPTYEQYF. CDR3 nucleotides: TGTGCCAGCAACCAGGACCCGACCTACGAGCAGTACTTC.

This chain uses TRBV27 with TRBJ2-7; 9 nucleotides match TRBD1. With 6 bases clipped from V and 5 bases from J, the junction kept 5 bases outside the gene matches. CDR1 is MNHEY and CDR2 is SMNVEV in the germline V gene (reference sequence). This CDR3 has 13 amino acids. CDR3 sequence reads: CASSRGDRDEQYF. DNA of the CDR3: TGTGCCAGCAGCCGAGGGGACAGGGACGAGCAGTACTTC.

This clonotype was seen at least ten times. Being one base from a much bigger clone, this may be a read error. The CDR3 loop reads CASRQGANNEQYF. The CDR3 nucleotides are TGTGCCAGCAGACAGGGGGCTAACAATGAGCAGTACTTC. The chain is built from TRBV27 and TRBJ2-7, with TRBD1 matching over 9 bases. After removal of 6 bases from V and 7 bases from J, the junction contained 7 bases not matched to a gene. The CDR3 consists of 13 residues. Germline CDR1 reads MNHEY; CDR2 reads SMNVEV (reference sequence).

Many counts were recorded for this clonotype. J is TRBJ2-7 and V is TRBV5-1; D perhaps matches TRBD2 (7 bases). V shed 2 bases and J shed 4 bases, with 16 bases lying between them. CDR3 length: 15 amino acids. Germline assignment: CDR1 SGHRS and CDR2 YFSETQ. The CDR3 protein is CASSFQGSGAYEQYF. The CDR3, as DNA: TGCGCCAGCAGCTTCCAGGGGAGCGGGGCTTACGAGCAGTACTTC.

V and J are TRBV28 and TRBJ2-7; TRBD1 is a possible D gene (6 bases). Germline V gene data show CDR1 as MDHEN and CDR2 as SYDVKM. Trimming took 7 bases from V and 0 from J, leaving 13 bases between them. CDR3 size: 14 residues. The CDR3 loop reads CASTRGRGSYEQYF. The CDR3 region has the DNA TGTGCCAGCACGAGGGGCAGGGGCTCCTACGAGCAGTACTTC.

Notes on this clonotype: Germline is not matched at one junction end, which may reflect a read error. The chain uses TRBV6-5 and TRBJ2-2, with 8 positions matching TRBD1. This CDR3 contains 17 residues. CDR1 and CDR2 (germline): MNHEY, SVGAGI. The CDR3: CASSYSRTGRITGERFF. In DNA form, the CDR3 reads TGTGCCAGCAGTTACTCAAGGACAGGGCGGATCACCGGGGAGCGGTTTTTT.

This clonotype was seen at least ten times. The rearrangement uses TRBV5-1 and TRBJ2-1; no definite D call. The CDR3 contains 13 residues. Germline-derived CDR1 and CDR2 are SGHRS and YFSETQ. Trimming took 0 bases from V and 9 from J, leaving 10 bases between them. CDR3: CASSLVVSTEQFF. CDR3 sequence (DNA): TGCGCCAGCAGCTTGGTTGTCTCCACTGAGCAGTTCTTC.

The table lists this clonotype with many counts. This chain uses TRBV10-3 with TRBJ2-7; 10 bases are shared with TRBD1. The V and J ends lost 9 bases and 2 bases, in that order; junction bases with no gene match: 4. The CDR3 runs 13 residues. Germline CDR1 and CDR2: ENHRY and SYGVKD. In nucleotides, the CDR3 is TGTGCCATTGGACAGGGGGGAGCCTACGAGCAGTACTTC. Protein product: CAIGQGGAYEQYF.

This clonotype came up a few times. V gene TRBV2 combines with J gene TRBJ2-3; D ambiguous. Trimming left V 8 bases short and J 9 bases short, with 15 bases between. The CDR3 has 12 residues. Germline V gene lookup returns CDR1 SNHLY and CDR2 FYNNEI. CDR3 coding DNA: TGTGCCAGCTCACTTTCGGCGAACACGCAGTATTTT. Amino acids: CASSLSANTQYF.

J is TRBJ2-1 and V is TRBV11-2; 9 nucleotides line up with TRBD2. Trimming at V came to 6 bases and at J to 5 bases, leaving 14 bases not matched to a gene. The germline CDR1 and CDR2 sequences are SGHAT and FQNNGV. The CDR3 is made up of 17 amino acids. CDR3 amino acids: CASSQRTAGGLNNEQFF. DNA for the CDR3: TGTGCCAGCAGTCAGAGAACCGCGGGGGGGCTAAACAATGAGCAGTTCTTC.

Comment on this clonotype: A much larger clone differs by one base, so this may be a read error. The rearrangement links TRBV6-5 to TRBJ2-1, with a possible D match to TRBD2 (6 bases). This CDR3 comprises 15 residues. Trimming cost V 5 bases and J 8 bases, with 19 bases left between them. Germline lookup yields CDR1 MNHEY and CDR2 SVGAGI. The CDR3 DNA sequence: TGTGCCAGCAGTCCACGGCGGGACTCGCCCGATGAGCAGTTCTTC. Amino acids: CASSPRRDSPDEQFF.

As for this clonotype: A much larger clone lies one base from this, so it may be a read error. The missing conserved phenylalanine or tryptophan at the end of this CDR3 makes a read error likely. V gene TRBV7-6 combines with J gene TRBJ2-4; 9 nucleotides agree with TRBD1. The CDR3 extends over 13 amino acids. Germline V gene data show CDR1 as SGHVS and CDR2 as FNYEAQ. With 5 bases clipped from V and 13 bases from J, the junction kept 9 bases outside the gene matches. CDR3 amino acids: CASSPGQGYGQYV. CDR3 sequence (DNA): TGTGCCAGCAGCCCGGGACAGGGCTACGGGCAGTACGTC.

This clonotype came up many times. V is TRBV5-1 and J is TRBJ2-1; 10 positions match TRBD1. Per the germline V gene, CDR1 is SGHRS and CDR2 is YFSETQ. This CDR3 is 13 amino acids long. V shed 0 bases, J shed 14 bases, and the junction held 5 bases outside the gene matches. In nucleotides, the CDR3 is TGCGCCAGCAGCTTGGGGGACAGGGGAGGAAAGTTCTTC. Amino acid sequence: CASSLGDRGGKFF.

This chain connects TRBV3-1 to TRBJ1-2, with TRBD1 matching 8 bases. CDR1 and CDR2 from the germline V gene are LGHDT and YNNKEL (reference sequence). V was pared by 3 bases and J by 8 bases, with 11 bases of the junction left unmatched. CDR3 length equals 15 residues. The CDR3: CASSQRQGREGGYTF. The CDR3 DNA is TGTGCCAGCAGCCAGCGACAGGGGAGGGAAGGAGGCTACACCTTC.

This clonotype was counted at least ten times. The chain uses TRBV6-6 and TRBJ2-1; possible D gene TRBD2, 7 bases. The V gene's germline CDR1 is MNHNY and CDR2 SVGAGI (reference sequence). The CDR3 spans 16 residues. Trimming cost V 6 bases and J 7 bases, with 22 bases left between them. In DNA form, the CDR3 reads TGTGCCAGCAGATCGGGGGGCCCCGGGACACTAAATGAGCAGTTCTTC. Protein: CASRSGGPGTLNEQFF.

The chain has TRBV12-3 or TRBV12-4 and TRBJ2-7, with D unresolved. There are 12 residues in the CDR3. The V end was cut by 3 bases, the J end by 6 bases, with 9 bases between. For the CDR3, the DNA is TGTGCCAGCAGTTTTGTGGGAACCGAGCAGTACTTC. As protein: CASSFVGTEQYF.

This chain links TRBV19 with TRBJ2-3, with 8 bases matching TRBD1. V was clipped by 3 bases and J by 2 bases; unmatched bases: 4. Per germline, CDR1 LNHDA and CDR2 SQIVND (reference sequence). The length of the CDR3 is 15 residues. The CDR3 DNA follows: TGTGCCAGTAGTATCGGACAGGGTTACACAGATACGCAGTATTTT. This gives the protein CASSIGQGYTDTQYF.

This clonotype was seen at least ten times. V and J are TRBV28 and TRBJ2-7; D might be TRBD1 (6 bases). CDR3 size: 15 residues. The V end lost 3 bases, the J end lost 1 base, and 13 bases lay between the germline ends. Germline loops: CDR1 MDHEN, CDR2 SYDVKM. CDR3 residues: CASSLATGLSYEQYF. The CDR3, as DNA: TGTGCCAGCAGTTTGGCCACAGGGTTATCCTACGAGCAGTACTTC. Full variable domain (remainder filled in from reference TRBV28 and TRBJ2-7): DVKVTQSSRYLVKRTGEKVFLECVQDMDHENMFWYRQDPGLGLRLIYFSYDVKMKEKGDIPEGYSVSREKKERFSLILESASTNQTSMYLCASSLATGLSYEQYFGPGTRLTVT.